Sequencing of this TCR beta chain was carried out in a study of shared clonotypes between healthy human individuals. Whole-study findings and limits: Non-shared clonotypes displayed generation probabilities falling below those of clonotypes present in all four donors.

The length of the CDR3 is 13 residues. The V gene end was trimmed by 7 bases and the J gene end by 9 bases; junction bases not matched to a gene: 9. The germline V gene encodes CDR1 MNHEY and CDR2 SVGAGI. Assay used: immunoSEQ multiplex PCR; TCRdb lists only in-frame clones, some missing. The sample lists about 2 million clones, 85% to 95% occurring once. A remark on this clone: Its antigen is still unknown.

The study separated CD4+ cells into CD45RA+ naive and CD45RA-negative memory subsets. This clonotype was sampled from a man aged 18 to 29 in good health. The rearrangement links TRBV6-5 to TRBJ2-3, with TRBD2 identical over 8 bases. Material for sequencing was naive CD4+ T cells sorted from blood. Subset given: CD45RA+ positively selected. CDR3 region: CASKLAELDTQYF. The CDR3 nucleotides read TGTGCCAGCAAACTAGCGGAGCTTGACACGCAGTATTTT.